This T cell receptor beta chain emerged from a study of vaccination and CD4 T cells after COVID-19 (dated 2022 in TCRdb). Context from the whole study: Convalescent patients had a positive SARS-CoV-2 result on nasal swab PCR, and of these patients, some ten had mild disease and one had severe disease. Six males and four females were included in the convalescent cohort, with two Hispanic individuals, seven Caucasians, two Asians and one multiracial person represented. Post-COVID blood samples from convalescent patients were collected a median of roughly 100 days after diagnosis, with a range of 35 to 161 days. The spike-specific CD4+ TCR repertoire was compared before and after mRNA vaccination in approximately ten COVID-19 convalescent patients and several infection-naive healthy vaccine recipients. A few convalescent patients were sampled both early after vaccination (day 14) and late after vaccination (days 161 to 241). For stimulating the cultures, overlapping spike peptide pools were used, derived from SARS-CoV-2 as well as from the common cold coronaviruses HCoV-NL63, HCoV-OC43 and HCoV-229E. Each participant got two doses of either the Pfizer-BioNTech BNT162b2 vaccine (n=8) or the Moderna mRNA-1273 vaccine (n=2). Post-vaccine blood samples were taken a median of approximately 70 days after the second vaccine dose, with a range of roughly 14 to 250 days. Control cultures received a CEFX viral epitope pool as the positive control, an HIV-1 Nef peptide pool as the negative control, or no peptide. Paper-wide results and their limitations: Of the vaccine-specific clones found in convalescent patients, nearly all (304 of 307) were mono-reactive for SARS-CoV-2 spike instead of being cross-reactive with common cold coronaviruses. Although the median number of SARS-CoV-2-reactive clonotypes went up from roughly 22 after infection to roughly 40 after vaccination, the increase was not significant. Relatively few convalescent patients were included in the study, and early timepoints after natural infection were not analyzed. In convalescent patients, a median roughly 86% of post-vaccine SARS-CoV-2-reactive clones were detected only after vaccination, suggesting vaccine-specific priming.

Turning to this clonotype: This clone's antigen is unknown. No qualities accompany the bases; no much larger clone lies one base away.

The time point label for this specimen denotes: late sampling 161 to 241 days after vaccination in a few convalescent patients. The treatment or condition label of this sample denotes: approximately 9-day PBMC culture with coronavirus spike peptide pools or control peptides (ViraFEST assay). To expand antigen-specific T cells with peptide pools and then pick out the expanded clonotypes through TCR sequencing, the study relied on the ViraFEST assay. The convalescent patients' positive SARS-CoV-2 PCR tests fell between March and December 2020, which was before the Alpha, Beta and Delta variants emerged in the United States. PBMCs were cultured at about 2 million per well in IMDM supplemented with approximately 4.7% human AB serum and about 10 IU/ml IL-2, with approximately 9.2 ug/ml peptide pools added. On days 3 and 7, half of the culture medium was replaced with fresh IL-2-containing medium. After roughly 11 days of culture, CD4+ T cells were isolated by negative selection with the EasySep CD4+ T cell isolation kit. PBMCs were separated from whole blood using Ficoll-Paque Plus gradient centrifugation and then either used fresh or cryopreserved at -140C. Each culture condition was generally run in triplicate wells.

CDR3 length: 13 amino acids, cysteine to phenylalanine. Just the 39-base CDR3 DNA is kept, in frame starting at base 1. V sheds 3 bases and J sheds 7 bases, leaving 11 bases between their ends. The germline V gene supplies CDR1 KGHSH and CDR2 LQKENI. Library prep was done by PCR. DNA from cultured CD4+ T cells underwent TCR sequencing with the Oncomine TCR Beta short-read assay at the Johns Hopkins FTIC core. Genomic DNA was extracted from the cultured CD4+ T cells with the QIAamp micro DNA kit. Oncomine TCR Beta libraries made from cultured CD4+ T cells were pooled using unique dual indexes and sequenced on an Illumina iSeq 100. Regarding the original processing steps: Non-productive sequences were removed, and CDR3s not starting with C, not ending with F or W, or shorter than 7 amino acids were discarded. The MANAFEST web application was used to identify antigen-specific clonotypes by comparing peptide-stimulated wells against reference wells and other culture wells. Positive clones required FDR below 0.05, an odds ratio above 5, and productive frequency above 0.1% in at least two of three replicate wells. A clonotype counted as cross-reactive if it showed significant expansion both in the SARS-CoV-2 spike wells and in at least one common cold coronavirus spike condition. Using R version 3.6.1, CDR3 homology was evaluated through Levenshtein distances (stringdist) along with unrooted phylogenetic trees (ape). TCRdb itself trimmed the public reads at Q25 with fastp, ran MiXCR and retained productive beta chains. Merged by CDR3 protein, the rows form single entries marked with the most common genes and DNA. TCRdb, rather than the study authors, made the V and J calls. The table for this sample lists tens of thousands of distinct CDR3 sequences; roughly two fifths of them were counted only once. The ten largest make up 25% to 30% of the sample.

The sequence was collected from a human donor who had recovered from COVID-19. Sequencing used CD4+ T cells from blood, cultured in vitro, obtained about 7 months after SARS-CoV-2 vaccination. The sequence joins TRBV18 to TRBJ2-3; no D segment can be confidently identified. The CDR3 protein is CASSPEALNTQYF. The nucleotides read TGTGCCAGCTCACCCGAGGCTTTAAATACGCAGTATTTT.